Reported below is one TCR beta chain. What it recognizes is unknown. Reverse transcribing all isolated RNA meant expressed TCRB transcripts were sequenced. Sequencing was performed with immunoSEQ multiplex PCR; in TCRdb, only in-frame clones are kept and a portion is missing. The sample holds a few hundred thousand clones; around 14% are singletons and the top ten take about 0.02%. Germline V lookup: CDR1 SEHNR, CDR2 FQNEAQ (reference sequence). CDR3 length: 16 amino acids. V lost 4 bases, J lost 9 bases, and 22 bases lay in between. This record comes from a study of beta chain features in type 1 diabetes. Broader study findings: Patients with Type 1 diabetes showed moderately but significantly shorter TCRB CDR3s in all four CD4+ subsets.

The sequencing input was naive CD4+ T cells from blood. This receptor was identified in a man between 25 and 39 years old with type 1 diabetes. This chain uses TRBV7-9 with TRBJ2-1; D is perhaps TRBD2 (5 bases). CDR3 DNA: TGTGCCAGCAGCTCCGGAGACTTTGGACTCTATCTTGAGCAGTTCTTC. Translating it yields CASSSGDFGLYLEQFF.